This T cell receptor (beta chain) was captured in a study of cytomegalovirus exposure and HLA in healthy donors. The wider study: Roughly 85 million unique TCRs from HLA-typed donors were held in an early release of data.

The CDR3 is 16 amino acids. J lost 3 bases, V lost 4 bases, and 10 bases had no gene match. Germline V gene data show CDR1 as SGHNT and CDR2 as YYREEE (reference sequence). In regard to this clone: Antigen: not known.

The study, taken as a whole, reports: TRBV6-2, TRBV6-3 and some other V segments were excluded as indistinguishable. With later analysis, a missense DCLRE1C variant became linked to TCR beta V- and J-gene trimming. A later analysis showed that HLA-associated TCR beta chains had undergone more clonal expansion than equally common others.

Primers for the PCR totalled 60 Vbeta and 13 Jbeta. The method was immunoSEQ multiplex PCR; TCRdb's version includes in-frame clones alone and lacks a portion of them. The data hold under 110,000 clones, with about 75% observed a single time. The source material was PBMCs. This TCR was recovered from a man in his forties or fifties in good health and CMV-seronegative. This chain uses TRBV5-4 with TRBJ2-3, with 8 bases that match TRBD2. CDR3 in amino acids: CASSPLGTSGTDTQYF. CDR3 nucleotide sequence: TGTGCCAGCAGCCCCCTGGGTACTAGCGGTACAGATACGCAGTATTTT.